The clone carrying this T cell receptor (beta chain) was detected only a few times. Its antigen is still unknown. V was shortened by 6 bases and J by 4 bases, with 10 bases between the two germline ends. This CDR3 has 13 amino acids. The germline gives CDR1 SNHLY, CDR2 FYNNEI. The authors reverse transcribed all of the isolated RNA, so sequencing captured expressed TCRB transcripts. Data came from immunoSEQ multiplex PCR; TCRdb stores just in-frame clones and leaves some out. The sample includes about 450,000 clones, approximately 10% seen only once; the top ten take more than 0.045%. These data originate in a study of beta chain features in type 1 diabetes. General study points: TCRB CDR3s were moderately but significantly shorter in Type 1 diabetes patients in all four CD4+ subsets.

The receptor's source is a woman aged 18-29 years in good health. Sequences were obtained from naive CD4+ T cells from blood. The J gene is TRBJ2-1, the V gene TRBV2, with no clear D. The CDR3 coding sequence is TGTGCCAGCAGGTATCGGATTTACAATGAGCAGTTCTTC. This sequence encodes CASRYRIYNEQFF. The whole variable domain, filled in from reference TRBV2 and TRBJ2-1, reads EPEVTQTPSHQVTQMGQEVILRCVPISNHLYFYWYRQILGQKVEFLVSFYNNEISEKSEIFDDQFSVERPDGSNFTLKIRSTKLEDSAMYFCASRYRIYNEQFFGPGTRLTVL.